The rows below give T cell receptor beta chains drawn from one sample of a study of cytomegalovirus exposure and HLA in healthy donors. Clones were read by immunoSEQ multiplex PCR, and TCRdb kept only the in-frame ones, dropping some. The sample lists over 100,000 clones, 60% to 85% seen once, with around 1.5% in the top ten. The specimen was PBMCs. These receptors came from a woman in her thirties or forties in good health and CMV-seronegative. The CDR3 runs from the conserved cysteine through the conserved F or W. D genes are given only for firm matches. Size values are once, few and many counts, or a class for expanded clones, and some rows have none.

J gene,clone size,D gene,V gene,CDR3 DNA,CDR3 protein
TRBJ1-2,.,.,TRBV6-1,TGTGCCAGCACGAGTCCGTGGCAGGGGACCTATGGCTACACCTTC,CASTSPWQGTYGYTF
TRBJ1-5,few,.,TRBV5-4,TGTGCCAGCAGCTTGGACCAGGGAAGCAATCAGCCCCAGCATTTT,CASSLDQGSNQPQHF
TRBJ1-2,.,TRBD1,TRBV5-1,TGCGCCAGCAGCTTGGAAATACAGGGGGCGAATCATGGCTACACCTTC,CASSLEIQGANHGYTF
TRBJ2-7,once,.,TRBV5-6,TGTGCCAGCAGCTTGGAACAGCTTTTGTCCTACGAGCAGTACTTC,CASSLEQLLSYEQYF
TRBJ2-7,.,.,TRBV4-2,TGTGCCAGCAGCCCTACAGGGCCCTCCGACGAGCAGTACTTC,CASSPTGPSDEQYF
TRBJ1-3,.,.,TRBV5-4,TGTGCCAGCAGCTTAGGGGGGGGTCAATCTGGAAACACCATATATTTT,CASSLGGGQSGNTIYF
TRBJ1-1,.,.,TRBV6-4,TGTGCCAGCAGTGATGGGGCTAACACTGAAGCTTTCTTT,CASSDGANTEAFF
TRBJ2-7,.,TRBD1,TRBV7-8,TGTGCCAGCAGCTTCCGGGACAGGAGAAGTGCCGAGCAGTACTTC,CASSFRDRRSAEQYF
TRBJ1-1,.,.,TRBV19,TGTGCCAGCTTGAGACAGGAGAACACTGAAGCTTTCTTT,CASLRQENTEAFF
TRBJ2-3,few,TRBD2,TRBV5-1,TGCGCCAGCAGCTTTAGCGGGACTAGCGGGGGACTCCGCACAGATACGCAGTATTTT,CASSFSGTSGGLRTDTQYF
TRBJ1-2,.,.,TRBV7-2,TGTGCCAGCAGCTTAGACAAGTATGGCTACACCTTC,CASSLDKYGYTF
TRBJ2-5,.,TRBD2,TRBV18,TGTGCCAGCTCACGGACTAGCGGTGCTGAGACCCAGTACTTC,CASSRTSGAETQYF
TRBJ2-1,.,TRBD1,TRBV5-4,TGTGCCAGCAGGAAGGGACAGGAACACAATGAGCAGTTCTTC,CASRKGQEHNEQFF
TRBJ2-7,.,.,TRBV18,TGTGCCAGCTCACCACCCAACAGGGATTCCTACGAGCAGTACTTC,CASSPPNRDSYEQYF
TRBJ1-1,few,TRBD1,TRBV7-8,TGTGCCAGCAGCGGACGGACAGGGGACTACACTGAAGCTTTCTTT,CASSGRTGDYTEAFF
TRBJ1-1,.,.,TRBV9,TGTGCCAGCAGCCCCCAGGGGCAGATGAACACTGAAGCTTTCTTT,CASSPQGQMNTEAFF
TRBJ2-5,.,.,TRBV28,TGTGCCAGCAGTTTAACAGGTACAACTTTACAAGAGACCCAGTACTTC,CASSLTGTTLQETQYF
TRBJ2-2,.,.,TRBV28,TGTGCCAGCAGTTTCCCTCCCGCTGAAACGCCGCGGAAGGAGCTGTTTTTT,CASSFPPAETPRKELFF
TRBJ1-1,.,.,TRBV6-5,TGTGCCAGCAGTTATGGGGAGGGGAACACTGAAGCTTTCTTT,CASSYGEGNTEAFF
TRBJ2-1,few,TRBD1,TRBV5-6,TGTGCCAGCAGCTCGGGGACAGGGGACAATGAGCAGTTCTTC,CASSSGTGDNEQFF
TRBJ1-6,.,TRBD1,TRBV6-4,TGTGCCAGCAGTGACGTCCCCCCCCAGGGACAGGCTAATTCACCCCTCCACTTT,CASSDVPPQGQANSPLHF
TRBJ2-4,.,.,TRBV2,TGTGCCAGCCTCCCCAGACCGGGACTAGCCAAAAACATTCAGTACTTC,CASLPRPGLAKNIQYF